Listed here are 29 T cell receptor beta chains from one sample, sequenced in a study of a mutant IDH1 vaccine in newly diagnosed glioma (dated by TCRdb to about 2021). What this sample's time point label stands for: baseline, week 1 (first vaccination visit). The treatment or condition label of this sample denotes: pre-vaccination baseline after standard-of-care therapy. The library came from the immunoSEQ multiplex PCR assay. TCRdb re-hosts the immuneACCESS table, in-frame sequences only. Its copies lack some clones; in the studies checked, an unresolved V gene accounts for under half of them, and the cause for the rest is not known. Counted in this sample were tens of thousands of clones; over 75% of them appeared once. The ten largest clones take up around 20% of the sample. This sample comprised PBMCs, obtained from a glioma patient treated with radiotherapy, temozolomide or both. Receptors originate from a man aged 25-45 years with glioma.

The genes are TRBV20-1 and TRBJ2-5, with unresolved D. The last part of the DNA fits TRBJ2-7 better; the J call may be wrong. This CDR3 has 11 residues. CDR1 is DFQATT and CDR2 is SNEGSKA in the germline V gene (reference sequence). The CDR3: CSAQDLYEQYF. For the CDR3, the DNA is TGCAGTGCCCAGGACCTCTACGAGCAGTACTTC.

This clone was picked up one time. The CDR3 DNA reads as TGCGCCAGCAGCCAAAAGCTAGCGGGAGGGTCTTTGTTAGATACGCAGTATTTT. Translated: CASSQKLAGGSLLDTQYF. V gene TRBV4-1 combines with J gene TRBJ2-3; 12 bases fit TRBD2. Per the germline V gene, CDR1 is MGHRA and CDR2 is YSYEKL. CDR3 size: 18 residues. J gave up 5 bases and V 2 bases, and 11 bases lay outside the gene matches.

The V and J genes are TRBV7-8 and TRBJ2-7; 10 nucleotides agree with TRBD2. The germline CDR1 and CDR2 sequences are SGHVS and FQNEAQ. Trimming cost V 2 bases and J 1 base; bases outside gene matches: 8. This CDR3 is built from 17 residues. The CDR3 coding sequence is TGTGCCAGCAGCTTAAGAGGAGCGGGAGGGCCGTCCTACGAGCAGTACTTC. It specifies CASSLRGAGGPSYEQYF.

Comment on this clone: Other DNA sequences in this sample translate to the same CDR3. This chain uses TRBV7-6 with TRBJ2-7; TRBD1 agrees at 9 bases. The CDR3 has 15 amino acids. Germline CDR1 reads SGHVS; CDR2 reads FNYEAQ. J gave up 4 bases and V 3 bases, and 7 bases lay outside the gene matches. Written as DNA, the CDR3 is TGTGCCAGCAGCTTGGGCGGGACAGGGAGTTACGAGCAGTACTTC. It specifies CASSLGGTGSYEQYF.

This chain connects TRBV18 to TRBJ2-7; 7 bases fit TRBD1. The V gene end was trimmed by 2 bases and the J gene end by 0 bases; junction bases not matched to a gene: 1. CDR1 KGHSH and CDR2 LQKENI come from the germline V gene. This CDR3 has 14 amino acids. The CDR3 nucleotides read TGTGCCAGCTCACCAAGGGACAGCTCCTACGAGCAGTACTTC. It yields the protein CASSPRDSSYEQYF. Variable domain in full (rest from reference TRBV18 and TRBJ2-7): NAGVMQNPRHLVRRRGQEARLRCSPMKGHSHVYWYRQLPEEGLKFMVYLQKENIIDESGMPKERFSAEFPKEGPSILRIQQVVRGDSAAYFCASSPRDSSYEQYFGPGTRLTVT.

This clone was counted a single time. The chain carries TRBV30 and TRBJ1-3, with D tentatively TRBD1 (6 bases). The germline V gene has CDR1 GTSNPN and CDR2 SVGIG (reference sequence). Trimming took off 4 bases at V and 1 base at J, with 14 bases between the two ends. The CDR3 covers 15 residues. The CDR3 DNA reads TGTGCCTGGAAACAGGACAGAATTTCTGGAAACACCATATATTTT. It yields the protein CAWKQDRISGNTIYF.

J is TRBJ1-1 and V is TRBV28; a weak D match, TRBD1 (5 bases). Trimming shortened V by 4 bases and J by 3 bases, and 15 bases separated the two germline ends. This CDR3 is 15 amino acids long. Germline V gene sequence: CDR1 MDHEN, CDR2 SYDVKM. The CDR3 nucleotides read TGTGCCAGCAGTTCATGGGGGGGGGAGGACACTGAAGCTTTCTTT. Its translation: CASSSWGGEDTEAFF.

The rearrangement uses TRBV30 and TRBJ2-1, with D perhaps matching TRBD2 (5 bases). The CDR3 length is 14 residues. CDR1 GTSNPN and CDR2 SVGIG come from the germline V gene (reference sequence). V was trimmed by 2 bases and J by 4 bases, leaving 12 bases between them. CDR3 DNA: TGTGCCTGGAGTACAACTAGGACTTACAATGAGCAGTTCTTC. This encodes CAWSTTRTYNEQFF.

This chain uses TRBV30 with TRBJ1-5, with D possibly matching TRBD1 (6 bases). V was clipped by 1 base and J by 6 bases, with 13 bases between them. Germline V gene data show CDR1 as GTSNPN and CDR2 as SVGIG (reference sequence). The CDR3 has 14 residues. The CDR3 DNA is TGTGCCTGGAGTGATACAGGGTCCGGTCAGCCCCAGCATTTT. It codes for CAWSDTGSGQPQHF.

The chain couples TRBV27 to TRBJ1-1; D gene ambiguous. The ends were cut back, 5 bases at V and 0 bases at J, with 13 bases in the middle. Germline assignment: CDR1 MNHEY and CDR2 SMNVEV (reference sequence). The CDR3 loop spans 15 amino acids. CDR3 DNA sequence: TGTGCCAGCAGTACGACCCAGTCCATGAACACTGAAGCTTTCTTT. Amino acids: CASSTTQSMNTEAFF.

In regard to this clone: At one end, the junction sequence differs from germline, possibly due to a read error. This same CDR3 is encoded by further DNA sequences in the sample. The CDR3 DNA reads as TGTGCTAGCACCGGGAACTCCTACGAGCAGTACTTC. As protein: CASTGNSYEQYF. The rearrangement links TRBV25-1 to TRBJ2-7; D is perhaps TRBD2 (5 bases). The CDR3 is 12 residues long. From germline, CDR1 is MGHDK and CDR2 SYGVNS.

The gene calls are TRBV7-2 and TRBJ1-5, with D hard to call. V lost 2 bases, J lost 0 bases, and 8 bases lay in between. This CDR3 comprises 15 residues. Germline V CDR1 and CDR2: SGHTA, FQGNSA. CDR3 loop: CASSLNRVSNQPQHF. In DNA form, the CDR3 reads TGTGCCAGCAGCTTAAATCGAGTTAGCAATCAGCCCCAGCATTTT.

The rearrangement uses TRBV5-1 and TRBJ2-3, with TRBD1 matching over 8 bases. The V and J ends lost 4 bases and 2 bases, in that order; junction bases with no gene match: 6. CDR1 is SGHRS and CDR2 is YFSETQ in the germline V gene. This CDR3 spans 15 amino acids. This CDR3 is CASSGRDRPTDTQYF. In nucleotides, the CDR3 is TGCGCCAGCAGCGGCCGGGACAGGCCCACAGATACGCAGTATTTT.

The chain uses TRBV29-1 and TRBJ2-3; no clear D gene. Germline loops: CDR1 SQVTM, CDR2 ANQGSEA. CDR3 length: 15 amino acids. Trimming took 5 bases from V and 5 from J, leaving 20 bases between them. CDR3 protein: CSVLFRVVGRDTQYF. CDR3 nucleotide sequence: TGCAGCGTTCTCTTTCGGGTAGTCGGACGAGATACGCAGTATTTT.

This chain uses TRBV7-8 with TRBJ1-4; 11 nucleotides align to TRBD1. V was pared by 4 bases and J by 7 bases, with 5 bases of the junction left unmatched. CDR1 is SGHVS and CDR2 is FQNEAQ in the germline V gene. The CDR3 is 15 amino acids. The CDR3 here is CASSSGQGGIEKLFF. DNA of the CDR3: TGTGCCAGCAGCTCGGGACAGGGGGGAATTGAAAAACTGTTTTTT.

The genes are TRBV2 and TRBJ1-2, with a possible D match to TRBD1 (5 bases). The V gene lost 3 bases and the J gene lost 5 bases, with 10 bases spanning the gap. Germline CDR1 and CDR2: SNHLY and FYNNEI. This CDR3 is built from 13 residues. The CDR3 DNA sequence: TGTGCCAGCAGTGAGGGGGATGAATATGGCTACACCTTC. Translating it yields CASSEGDEYGYTF.

In this sample, this clone turned up once. This sequence joins TRBV29-1 and TRBJ2-5; a possible D gene is TRBD2 (6 bases). V shed 4 bases and J shed 5 bases, with 17 bases lying between them. Per the germline V gene, CDR1 is SQVTM and CDR2 is ANQGSEA. The CDR3 length is 14 residues. The CDR3 bases are TGCAGCGTTGCGGGAGCAGGGTTTCTGGAGACCCAGTACTTC. Translating it yields CSVAGAGFLETQYF.

The DNA of the CDR3 is TGTGCCAGCAGCCGCGGGACAGGTTCCTACGAGCAGTACTTC. This gives the protein CASSRGTGSYEQYF. The chain carries TRBV6-5 and TRBJ2-7, with 8 bases identical to TRBD1. This CDR3 region has 14 residues. CDR1 and CDR2 (germline): MNHEY, SVGAGI. V shed 6 bases and J 1 base; nucleotides not matched to a gene: 5.

The chain uses TRBV20-1 and TRBJ2-7, with no clear D. The length of the CDR3 is 11 residues. V was shortened by 0 bases and J by 7 bases, with 7 bases between the two germline ends. From germline, CDR1 is DFQATT and CDR2 SNEGSKA (reference sequence). The CDR3 DNA reads TGCAGTGCTAGAGATCATCATGAGCAGTACTTC. Translation: CSARDHHEQYF.

The chain combines TRBV30 with TRBJ1-1; D may be TRBD1 (5 bases). V gave up 1 base and J gave up 4 bases, with 16 bases separating them. CDR1 GTSNPN and CDR2 SVGIG come from the germline V gene (reference sequence). This CDR3 has 15 residues. CDR3: CAWSGVGQGVTEAFF. In nucleotides, the CDR3 is TGTGCCTGGAGTGGTGTCGGCCAGGGCGTCACTGAAGCTTTCTTT.

The chain recombines TRBV5-1 with TRBJ2-7, with D possibly called TRBD1 or TRBD2 (5 bases each). The germline gives CDR1 SGHRS, CDR2 YFSETQ. V was trimmed by 4 bases and J by 0 bases, leaving 17 bases between them. This CDR3 contains 16 residues. CDR3: CASSPGGGLSSYEQYF. In DNA form, the CDR3 reads TGCGCCAGCAGCCCAGGTGGGGGTCTCAGCTCCTACGAGCAGTACTTC.

This chain uses TRBV19 with TRBJ2-7; D unresolved. The CDR3 runs 13 residues. Trimming took off 6 bases at V and 2 bases at J, with 11 bases between the two ends. Looked up from germline, CDR1 is LNHDA and CDR2 is SQIVND (reference sequence). CDR3 sequence reads: CASRQTNAYEQYF. Here the CDR3 DNA reads TGTGCCAGTAGACAGACCAACGCCTACGAGCAGTACTTC.

The CDR3 protein is CASSQEAGGPYNEQFF. The CDR3 DNA follows: TGCGCCAGCAGCCAAGAAGCGGGAGGGCCTTACAATGAGCAGTTCTTC. The chain employs TRBV4-1 and TRBJ2-1; the match to TRBD2 covers 10 bases. Trimming removed 0 bases from V and 4 bases from J; junction bases left unmatched: 3. From germline, CDR1 is MGHRA and CDR2 YSYEKL. The CDR3 totals 16 residues.

This chain links TRBV30 with TRBJ1-6; unclear D gene. The CDR3 extends over 15 amino acids. The V gene lost 1 base and the J gene lost 5 bases, with 12 bases spanning the gap. Germline V gene sequence: CDR1 GTSNPN, CDR2 SVGIG (reference sequence). The CDR3: CAWSGEGRNNSPLHF. The CDR3 DNA reads as TGTGCCTGGAGTGGAGAAGGGAGAAATAATTCACCCCTCCACTTT.

CDR3 amino acids: CASSPGTGRSQPQHF. The CDR3 nucleotides are TGTGCCAGCTCACCGGGGACAGGGAGGTCTCAGCCCCAGCATTTT. The chain is built from TRBV18 and TRBJ1-5, with 9 nucleotides matching TRBD1. Germline values: CDR1 KGHSH, CDR2 LQKENI. The CDR3 runs to 15 residues. V lost 3 bases to trimming and J lost 6 bases; unmatched junction nucleotides: 6.

V usage is TRBV29-1 and J usage is TRBJ2-5; 8 positions match TRBD1. This CDR3 comprises 14 residues. Germline trimming cut 6 bases from V and 1 base from J; bases unmatched to any gene: 7. Germline V gene lookup returns CDR1 SQVTM and CDR2 ANQGSEA. The CDR3 DNA is TGCAGCGTCCTGGACAGGGTGTCCCAAGAGACCCAGTACTTC. Translation: CSVLDRVSQETQYF.

V and J are TRBV2 and TRBJ2-7, with TRBD2 matching over 7 bases. Trimming removed 0 bases from V and 7 bases from J; junction bases left unmatched: 9. This CDR3 is 15 amino acids long. The germline gives CDR1 SNHLY, CDR2 FYNNEI. DNA of the CDR3: TGTGCCAGCAGTGAAGCCCGAACGGGAGGTGGAGAGCAGTACTTC. Translation: CASSEARTGGGEQYF.

The CDR3 protein is CASSEEDRGTDEQYF. CDR3 sequence (DNA): TGTGCCAGCAGTGAGGAGGACAGGGGGACGGACGAGCAGTACTTC. The chain is built from TRBV2 and TRBJ2-7; 10 bases map to TRBD1. J was trimmed by 5 bases and V by 3 bases; bases with no gene match: 7. The CDR3 consists of 15 residues. Germline loops: CDR1 SNHLY, CDR2 FYNNEI.

This sequence joins TRBV11-3 and TRBJ2-1; 9 bases fit TRBD2. The CDR3 sequence is 16 residues long. Germline V gene sequence: CDR1 SGHNT, CDR2 YENEEA. V shed 5 bases, J shed 9 bases, and the junction held 14 bases outside the gene matches. DNA of the CDR3: TGTGCCAGCAGCCCAGGGGGTAGCGGGAGAGTTGGTGAGCAGTTCTTC. Protein sequence: CASSPGGSGRVGEQFF.